This entry concerns a single TCR beta chain. Its cognate antigen is unknown. The sample belongs to a study of cytomegalovirus exposure and HLA in healthy donors. General study points: Per published reports, the classifier diagnosed cytomegalovirus status with high specificity and sensitivity. A later analysis found that most CMV-associated TCR beta chains appeared HLA-restricted.

In germline, CDR1 is SGDLS, CDR2 YYNGEE. The ends lost 1 base at V and 0 bases at J; junction bases unmatched: 10. The CDR3 is 19 amino acids. Primers: 60 Vbeta forward and 13 Jbeta reverse. This table comes from immunoSEQ multiplex PCR, and its TCRdb copy is limited to in-frame clones, with some not included. This table lists about 77,000 clones. The specimen was PBMCs. This chain uses TRBV9 with TRBJ2-1, with 10 nucleotides matching TRBD2. This sequence originates from a man aged 50 or older in good health and CMV-seropositive. CDR3 DNA: TGTGCCAGCAGCGTATCCGGGACTAGCGTACCCAGCTCCTACAATGAGCAGTTCTTC. It translates to CASSVSGTSVPSSYNEQFF.